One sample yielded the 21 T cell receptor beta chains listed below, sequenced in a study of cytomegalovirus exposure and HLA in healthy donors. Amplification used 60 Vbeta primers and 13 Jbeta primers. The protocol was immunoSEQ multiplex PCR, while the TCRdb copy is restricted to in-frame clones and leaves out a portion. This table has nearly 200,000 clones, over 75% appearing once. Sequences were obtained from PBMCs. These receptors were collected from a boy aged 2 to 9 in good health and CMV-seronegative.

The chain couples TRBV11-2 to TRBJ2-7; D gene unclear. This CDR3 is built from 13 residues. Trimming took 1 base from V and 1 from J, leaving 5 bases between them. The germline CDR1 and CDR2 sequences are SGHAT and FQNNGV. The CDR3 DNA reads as TGTGCCAGCAGCTTAGTGTCTTCCTACGAGCAGTACTTC. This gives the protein CASSLVSSYEQYF.

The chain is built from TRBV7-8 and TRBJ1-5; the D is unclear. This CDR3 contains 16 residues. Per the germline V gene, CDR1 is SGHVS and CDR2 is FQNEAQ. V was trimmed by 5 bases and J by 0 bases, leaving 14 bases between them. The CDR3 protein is CASSPPRLYSNQPQHF. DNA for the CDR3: TGTGCCAGCAGCCCCCCCAGGCTGTATAGCAATCAGCCCCAGCATTTT.

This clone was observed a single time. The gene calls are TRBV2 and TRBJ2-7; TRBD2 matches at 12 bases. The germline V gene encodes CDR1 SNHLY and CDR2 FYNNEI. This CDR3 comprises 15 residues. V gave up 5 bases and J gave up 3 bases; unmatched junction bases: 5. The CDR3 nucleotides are TGTGCCAGCAGTACTAGCGGGGGGACACTCTACGAGCAGTACTTC. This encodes CASSTSGGTLYEQYF. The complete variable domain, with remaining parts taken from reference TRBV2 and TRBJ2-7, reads EPEVTQTPSHQVTQMGQEVILRCVPISNHLYFYWYRQILGQKVEFLVSFYNNEISEKSEIFDDQFSVERPDGSNFTLKIRSTKLEDSAMYFCASSTSGGTLYEQYFGPGTRLTVT.

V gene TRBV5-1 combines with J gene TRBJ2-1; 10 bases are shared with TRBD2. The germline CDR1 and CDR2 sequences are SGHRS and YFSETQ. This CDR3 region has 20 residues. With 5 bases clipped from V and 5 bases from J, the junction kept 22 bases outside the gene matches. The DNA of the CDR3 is TGCGCCAGCAGTTCCCGGCGGGGTAGCGGGGGGCCCGAAGCCCACAATGAGCAGTTCTTC. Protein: CASSSRRGSGGPEAHNEQFF.

CDR3: CASSLAPSGGAGTQYF. CDR3 nucleotide sequence: TGCGCCAGCAGCTTGGCCCCTAGCGGGGGGGCGGGTACGCAGTATTTT. The chain combines TRBV5-1 with TRBJ2-3; 12 bases match TRBD2. The germline V gene has CDR1 SGHRS and CDR2 YFSETQ. The CDR3 totals 16 residues. V lost 0 bases, J lost 8 bases, and 7 bases stayed unmatched. Supplemented by reference TRBV5-1 and TRBJ2-3, the full variable domain reads KAGVTQTPRYLIKTRGQQVTLSCSPISGHRSVSWYQQTPGQGLQFLFEYFSETQRNKGNFPGRFSGRQFSNSRSEMNVSTLELGDSALYLCASSLAPSGGAGTQYFGPGTRLTVL.

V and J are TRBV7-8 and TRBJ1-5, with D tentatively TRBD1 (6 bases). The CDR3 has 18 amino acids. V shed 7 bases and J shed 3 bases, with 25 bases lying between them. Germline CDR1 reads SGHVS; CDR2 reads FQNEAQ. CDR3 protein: CASILHGLGRGTNQPQHF. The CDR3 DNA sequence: TGTGCCAGCATCCTTCATGGGTTGGGCAGGGGTACCAATCAGCCCCAGCATTTT.

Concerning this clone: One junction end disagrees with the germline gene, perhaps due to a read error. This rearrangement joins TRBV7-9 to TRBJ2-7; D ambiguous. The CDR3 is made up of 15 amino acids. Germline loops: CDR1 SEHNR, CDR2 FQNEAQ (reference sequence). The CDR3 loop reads CAGSPPRANSYEQYF. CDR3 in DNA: TGTGCCGGCAGCCCCCCTCGCGCCAACTCCTACGAGCAGTACTTC.

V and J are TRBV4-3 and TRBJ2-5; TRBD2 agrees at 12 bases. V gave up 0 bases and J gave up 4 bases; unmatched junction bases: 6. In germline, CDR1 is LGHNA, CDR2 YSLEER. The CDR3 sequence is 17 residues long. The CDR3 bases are TGCGCCAGCAGCCAAGATCCCTGGACTAGCGGGGCAGAGACCCAGTACTTC. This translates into CASSQDPWTSGAETQYF.

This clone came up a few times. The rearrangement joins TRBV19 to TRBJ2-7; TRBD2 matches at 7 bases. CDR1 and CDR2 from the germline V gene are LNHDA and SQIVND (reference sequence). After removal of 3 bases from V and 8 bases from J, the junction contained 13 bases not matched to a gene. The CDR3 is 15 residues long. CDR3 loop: CASSMGGGRIQQQYF. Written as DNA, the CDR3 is TGTGCCAGTAGTATGGGGGGGGGACGGATCCAACAGCAGTACTTC.

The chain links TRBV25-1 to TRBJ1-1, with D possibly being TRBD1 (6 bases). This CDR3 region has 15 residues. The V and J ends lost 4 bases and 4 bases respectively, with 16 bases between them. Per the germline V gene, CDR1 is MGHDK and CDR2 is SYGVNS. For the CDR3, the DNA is TGTGCCAGCAGTGCTCACAGGGAGGGGGGCACTGAAGCTTTCTTT. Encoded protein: CASSAHREGGTEAFF.

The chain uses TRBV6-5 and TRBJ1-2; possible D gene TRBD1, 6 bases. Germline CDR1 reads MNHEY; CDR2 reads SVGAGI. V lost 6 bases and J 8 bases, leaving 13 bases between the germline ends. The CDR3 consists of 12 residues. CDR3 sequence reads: CASSNRDGGYTF. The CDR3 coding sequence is TGTGCCAGCAGCAACAGGGACGGCGGCTACACCTTC.

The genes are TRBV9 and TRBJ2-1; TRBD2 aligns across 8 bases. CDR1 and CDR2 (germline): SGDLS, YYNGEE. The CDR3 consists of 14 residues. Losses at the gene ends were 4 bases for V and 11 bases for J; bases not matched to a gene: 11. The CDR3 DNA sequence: TGTGCCAGCAGCCTCGGGGGGGGGAGGATCCAGCAGTTCTTC. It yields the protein CASSLGGGRIQQFF.

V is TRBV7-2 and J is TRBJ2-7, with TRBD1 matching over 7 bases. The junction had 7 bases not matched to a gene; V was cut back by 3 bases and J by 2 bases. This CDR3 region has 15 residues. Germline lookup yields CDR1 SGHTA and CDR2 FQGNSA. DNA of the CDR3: TGTGCCAGCAGCTTCGACAGGGCAAGTACCTACGAGCAGTACTTC. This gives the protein CASSFDRASTYEQYF.

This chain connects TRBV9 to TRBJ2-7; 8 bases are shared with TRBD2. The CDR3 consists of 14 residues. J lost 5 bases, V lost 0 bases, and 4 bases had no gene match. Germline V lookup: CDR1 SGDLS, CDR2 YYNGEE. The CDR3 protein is CASSVAGGANEQYF. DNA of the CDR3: TGTGCCAGCAGCGTAGCCGGGGGGGCCAACGAGCAGTACTTC.

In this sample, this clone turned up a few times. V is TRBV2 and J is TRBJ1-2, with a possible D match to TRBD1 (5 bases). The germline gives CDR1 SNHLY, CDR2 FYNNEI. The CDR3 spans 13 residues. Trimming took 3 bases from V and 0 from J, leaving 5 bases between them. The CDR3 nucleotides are TGTGCCAGCAGTGACAGGGCTAACTATGGCTACACCTTC. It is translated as CASSDRANYGYTF.

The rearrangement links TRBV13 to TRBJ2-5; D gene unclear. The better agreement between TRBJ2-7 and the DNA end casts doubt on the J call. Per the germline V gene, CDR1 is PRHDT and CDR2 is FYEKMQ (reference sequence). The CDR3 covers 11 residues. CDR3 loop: CASSLGYEQYF. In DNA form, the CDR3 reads TGTGCCAGCAGCTTAGGCTACGAGCAGTACTTC.

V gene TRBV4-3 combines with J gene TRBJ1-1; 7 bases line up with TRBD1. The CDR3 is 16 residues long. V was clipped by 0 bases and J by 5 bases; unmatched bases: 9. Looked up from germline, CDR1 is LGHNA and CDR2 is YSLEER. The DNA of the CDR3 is TGCGCCAGCAGCCAAGATCCCGGACAGGCGTCTACTGAAGCTTTCTTT. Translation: CASSQDPGQASTEAFF.

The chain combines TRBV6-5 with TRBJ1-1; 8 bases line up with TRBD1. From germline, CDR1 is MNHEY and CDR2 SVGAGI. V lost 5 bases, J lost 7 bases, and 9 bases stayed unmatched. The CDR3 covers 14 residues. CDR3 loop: CASSIRDRQYEAFF. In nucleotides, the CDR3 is TGTGCCAGCAGTATCCGGGACAGGCAATATGAAGCTTTCTTT.

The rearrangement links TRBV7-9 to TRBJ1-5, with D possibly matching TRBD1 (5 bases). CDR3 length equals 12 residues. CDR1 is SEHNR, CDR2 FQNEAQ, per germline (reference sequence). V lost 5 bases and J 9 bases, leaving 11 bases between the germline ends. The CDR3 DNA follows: TGTGCCAGCAGCACCACAGGTCCGCCCCAGCATTTT. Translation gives CASSTTGPPQHF. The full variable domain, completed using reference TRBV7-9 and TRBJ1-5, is DTGVSQNPRHKITKRGQNVTFRCDPISEHNRLYWYRQTLGQGPEFLTYFQNEAQLEKSRLLSDRFSAERPKGSFSTLEIQRTEQGDSAMYLCASSTTGPPQHFGDGTRLSIL.

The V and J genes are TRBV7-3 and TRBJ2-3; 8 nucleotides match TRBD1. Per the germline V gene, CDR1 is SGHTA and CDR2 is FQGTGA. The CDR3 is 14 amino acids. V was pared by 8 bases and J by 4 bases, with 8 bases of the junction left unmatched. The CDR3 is CASRDDRGSDTQYF. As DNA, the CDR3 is TGTGCCAGCCGCGATGACAGGGGATCAGATACGCAGTATTTT.

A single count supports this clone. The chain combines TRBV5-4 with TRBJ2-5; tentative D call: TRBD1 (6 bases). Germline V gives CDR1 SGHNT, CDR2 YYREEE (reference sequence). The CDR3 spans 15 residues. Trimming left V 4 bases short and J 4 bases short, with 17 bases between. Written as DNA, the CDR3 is TGTGCCAGCAGCCCCCGACAGGCCACAGGAGAGACCCAGTACTTC. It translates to CASSPRQATGETQYF.